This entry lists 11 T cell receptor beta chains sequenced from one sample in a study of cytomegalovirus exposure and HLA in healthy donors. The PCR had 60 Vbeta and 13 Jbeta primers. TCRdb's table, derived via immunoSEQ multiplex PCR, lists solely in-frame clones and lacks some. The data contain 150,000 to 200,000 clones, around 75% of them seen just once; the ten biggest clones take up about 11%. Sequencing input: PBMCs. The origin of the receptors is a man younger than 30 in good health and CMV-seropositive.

The CDR3 is CASSEGSGGGADTEAFF. The CDR3 region has the DNA TGTGCCAGCAGTGAAGGTTCGGGGGGGGGCGCGGACACTGAAGCTTTCTTT. The chain joins TRBV6-1 to TRBJ1-1, with a weak D call TRBD1 (6 bases). The CDR3 extends over 17 amino acids. Trimming left V 1 base short and J 3 bases short, with 18 bases between. The germline gives CDR1 MNHNS, CDR2 SASEGT.

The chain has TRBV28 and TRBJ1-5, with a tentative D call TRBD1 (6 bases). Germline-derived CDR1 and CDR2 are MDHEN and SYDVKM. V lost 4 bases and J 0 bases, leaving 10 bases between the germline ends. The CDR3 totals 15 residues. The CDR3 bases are TGTGCCAGCAGTTCCGGACAGCTTAGCAATCAGCCCCAGCATTTT. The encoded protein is CASSSGQLSNQPQHF.

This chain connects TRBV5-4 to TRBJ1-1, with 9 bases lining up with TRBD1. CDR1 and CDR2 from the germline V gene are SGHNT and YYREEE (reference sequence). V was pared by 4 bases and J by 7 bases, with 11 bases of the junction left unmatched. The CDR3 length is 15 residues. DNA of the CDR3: TGTGCCAGCAGCCCAACTGGGACAGGGTCGGGTGAAGCTTTCTTT. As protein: CASSPTGTGSGEAFF.

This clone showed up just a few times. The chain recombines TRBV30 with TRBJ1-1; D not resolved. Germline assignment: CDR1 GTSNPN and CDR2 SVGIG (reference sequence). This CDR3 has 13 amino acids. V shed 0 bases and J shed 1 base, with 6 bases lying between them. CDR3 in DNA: TGTGCCTGGAGTGTATTGGCGAACACTGAAGCTTTCTTT. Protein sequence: CAWSVLANTEAFF.

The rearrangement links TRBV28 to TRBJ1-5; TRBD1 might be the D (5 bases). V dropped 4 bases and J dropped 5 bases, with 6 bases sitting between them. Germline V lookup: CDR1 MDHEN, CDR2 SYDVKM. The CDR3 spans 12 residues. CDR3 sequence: CASSSGYQPQHF. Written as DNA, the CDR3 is TGTGCCAGCAGTTCAGGGTATCAGCCCCAGCATTTT. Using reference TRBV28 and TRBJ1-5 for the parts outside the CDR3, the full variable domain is DVKVTQSSRYLVKRTGEKVFLECVQDMDHENMFWYRQDPGLGLRLIYFSYDVKMKEKGDIPEGYSVSREKKERFSLILESASTNQTSMYLCASSSGYQPQHFGDGTRLSIL.

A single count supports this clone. The CDR3 region has the DNA TGTGCCAGCAGACTGGGGAGTCAAGAGACCCAGTACTTC. It yields the protein CASRLGSQETQYF. This rearrangement joins TRBV7-9 to TRBJ2-5; D is possibly TRBD2 (5 bases). The CDR3 extends over 13 amino acids. Trimming took 6 bases from V and 2 from J, leaving 10 bases between them. CDR1 is SEHNR and CDR2 is FQNEAQ in the germline V gene (reference sequence). The full variable domain, rest sourced from reference TRBV7-9 and TRBJ2-5, is DTGVSQNPRHKITKRGQNVTFRCDPISEHNRLYWYRQTLGQGPEFLTYFQNEAQLEKSRLLSDRFSAERPKGSFSTLEIQRTEQGDSAMYLCASRLGSQETQYFGPGTRLLVL.

The CDR3 is CASSQGLAGWDEQFF. For the CDR3, the DNA is TGTGCCAGCAGCCAAGGACTAGCGGGATGGGATGAGCAGTTCTTC. This chain joins TRBV11-3 and TRBJ2-1; 12 bases agree with TRBD2. Germline CDR1 reads SGHNT; CDR2 reads YENEEA. The CDR3 has 15 amino acids. J lost 8 bases, V lost 5 bases, and 7 bases had no gene match.

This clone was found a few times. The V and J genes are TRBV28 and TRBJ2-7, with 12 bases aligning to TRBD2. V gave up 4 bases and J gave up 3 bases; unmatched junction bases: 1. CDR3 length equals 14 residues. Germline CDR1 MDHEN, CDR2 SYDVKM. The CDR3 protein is CASSSLAGGYEQYF. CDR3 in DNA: TGTGCCAGCAGTTCACTAGCGGGAGGCTACGAGCAGTACTTC.

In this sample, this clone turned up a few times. CDR3 DNA sequence: TGTGCCAGCTACCCTCCGGGACAGTCCTACGAGCAGTACTTC. As protein: CASYPPGQSYEQYF. This rearrangement joins TRBV6-1 to TRBJ2-7; 7 positions agree with TRBD1. The junction had 8 bases not matched to a gene; V was cut back by 8 bases and J by 1 base. The length of the CDR3 is 14 residues. Germline-derived CDR1 and CDR2 are MNHNS and SASEGT.

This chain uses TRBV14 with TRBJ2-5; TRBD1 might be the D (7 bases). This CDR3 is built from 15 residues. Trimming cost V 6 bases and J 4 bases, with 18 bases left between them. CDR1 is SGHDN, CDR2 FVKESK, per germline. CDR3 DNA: TGTGCCAGCAGTCCGTGGAGGGGGCGCTCAGAGACCCAGTACTTC. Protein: CASSPWRGRSETQYF.

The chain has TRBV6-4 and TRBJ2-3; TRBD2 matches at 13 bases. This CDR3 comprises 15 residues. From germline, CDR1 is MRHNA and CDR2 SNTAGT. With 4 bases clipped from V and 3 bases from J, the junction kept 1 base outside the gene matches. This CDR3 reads CASSGLAGGTDTQYF. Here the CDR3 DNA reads TGTGCCAGCAGTGGACTAGCGGGAGGAACAGATACGCAGTATTTT.